This T cell receptor (beta chain) emerged from a study of blood T cells in healthy people across ages. Approximately 10 milliliters was the volume of peripheral blood drawn from each donor. The use of a sample-barcoded 5' primer and a J-beta primer mix characterized a second PCR of roughly 6 to 11 cycles. Each cDNA molecule was tagged by a template-switch adaptor that had 12 random nucleotides. TCRdb analysed the 5' RACE reads with MiXCR anew, one entry per CDR3 protein. Among about 1.1 million distinct CDR3 sequences listed, 35% to 40% were seen once. This CDR3 spans 17 amino acids. The V gene's germline CDR1 is DFQATT and CDR2 SNEGSKA (reference sequence). J was trimmed by 3 bases and V by 6 bases; bases with no gene match: 17. Notes on the study in general: Researchers judged that diversity estimates from one million T cells fell short of true values. There was no known CMV status for donors, so expanded clonotype changes were possibly confounded.

As for this clonotype: The target antigen is unknown.

The V and J genes are TRBV20-1 and TRBJ1-2; TRBD1 matches 9 bases. The clonotype was recovered from a young man in good health. Sequencing input: blood. DNA of the CDR3: TGCAGTGCCAGGATATACGAGGGACAGGGAATAGACTATGGCTACACCTTC. Protein sequence: CSARIYEGQGIDYGYTF.